This T cell receptor beta chain was identified in a study of radiotherapy plus CTLA-4 blockade in lung cancer. Study information: Patients showed objective responses in under 20% of cases, and disease control was achieved by under 35%.

Ipilimumab CTLA-4 blockade and focal radiation were given to patients with chemo-refractory metastatic non-small-cell lung cancer. Details on this clone: What it recognizes is unknown.

Sequenced by immunoSEQ multiplex PCR; TCRdb stores in-frame clones only, minus some. The sample carries around 80,000 clones, about four fifths recorded once. Overall study findings and caveats: An expansion of tumor-derived TCR clones occurred in blood after radiotherapy plus ipilimumab. The authors reported that early blood T cell clone dynamics, with interferon-beta, best predicted response.

Trimming stripped 3 bases from V and 2 bases from J, with 14 bases between. This CDR3 comprises 16 residues. CDR1 and CDR2 (germline): MGHRA, YSYEKL. The input for sequencing was peripheral blood, taken from a patient treated with radiotherapy plus ipilimumab. This TCR was recovered from a human donor with non-small cell lung cancer who had stable disease on radiotherapy plus ipilimumab. The chain joins TRBV4-1 to TRBJ2-1; TRBD2 might be the D (6 bases). CDR3 DNA sequence: TGCGCCAGCAGCCAGCCGGCTCGGACTACCTACAATGAGCAGTTCTTC. Its translation is CASSQPARTTYNEQFF.